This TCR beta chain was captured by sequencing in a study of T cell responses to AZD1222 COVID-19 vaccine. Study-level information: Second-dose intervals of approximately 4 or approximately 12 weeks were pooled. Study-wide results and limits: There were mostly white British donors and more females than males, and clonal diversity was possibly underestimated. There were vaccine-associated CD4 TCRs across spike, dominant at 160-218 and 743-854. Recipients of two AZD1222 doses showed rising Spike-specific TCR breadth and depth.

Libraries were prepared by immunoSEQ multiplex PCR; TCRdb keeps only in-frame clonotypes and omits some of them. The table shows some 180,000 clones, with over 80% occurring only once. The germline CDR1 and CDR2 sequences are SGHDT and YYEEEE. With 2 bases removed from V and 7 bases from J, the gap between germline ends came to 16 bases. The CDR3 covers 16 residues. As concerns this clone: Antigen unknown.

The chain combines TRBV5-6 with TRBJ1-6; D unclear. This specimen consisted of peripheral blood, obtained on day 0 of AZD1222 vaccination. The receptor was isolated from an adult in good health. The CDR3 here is CASSFIGSGNNSPLHF. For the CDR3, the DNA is TGTGCCAGCAGCTTTATCGGAAGCGGGAACAATTCACCCCTCCACTTT.